These T cell receptor beta chains were read from a single sample in a study of cytomegalovirus exposure and HLA in healthy donors. Libraries were prepared by immunoSEQ multiplex PCR; TCRdb keeps only in-frame clonotypes and omits some of them. The sample shows fewer than 120,000 clones, approximately 88% of them seen only once. Sample: PBMCs. All receptors derive from a woman aged 25 to 39 in good health and CMV-seropositive. CDR3s include the opening cysteine and the closing phenylalanine or tryptophan. D genes are given only for firm matches. Size values are once, few and many counts, or a class for expanded clones, and some rows have none.

v_gene	d_gene	j_gene	abundance	CDR3nt	CDR3aa
TRBV7-3	-	TRBJ2-3	-	TGTGCCAGCAGCTTAATCGGGTCTAGCACAGATACGCAGTATTTT	CASSLIGSSTDTQYF
TRBV2	-	TRBJ2-2	-	TGTGCCAGCTGGGACTGGCGGAACACCGGGGAGCTGTTTTTT	CASWDWRNTGELFF
TRBV7-6	TRBD2	TRBJ2-5	-	TGTGCCAGCACCCACAGCGCGAAGGGAGGGGAGACCCAGTACTTC	CASTHSAKGGETQYF
TRBV19	-	TRBJ1-5	-	TGTGCCAGTAGTTCCCAGACTCAGAGCAATCAGCCCCAGCATTTT	CASSSQTQSNQPQHF
TRBV6-4	TRBD2	TRBJ2-6	-	TGTGCCAGCAGTGAGCGGGGGGGCTCTGGGGCCAACGTCCTGACTTTC	CASSERGGSGANVLTF
TRBV18	TRBD1	TRBJ1-1	-	TGTGCCAGCTCACCCTTCGGCGGGACAGGGCTTAACACTGAAGCTTTCTTT	CASSPFGGTGLNTEAFF
TRBV28	-	TRBJ2-1	-	TGTGCCAGCAGTTTAGCAGGGGCCCACAATGAGCAGTTCTTC	CASSLAGAHNEQFF
TRBV15	TRBD2	TRBJ2-1	-	TGTGCCACCAGAGCTACTAGCGGGAGTACCTACAATGAGCAGTTCTTC	CATRATSGSTYNEQFF
TRBV5-1	-	TRBJ2-7	-	TGCGCCAGCAGCTTCGGGGGAAGGTACGAGCAGTACTTC	CASSFGGRYEQYF
TRBV30	-	TRBJ1-2	few	TGTGCCTGGAGTGTAGGGGCTGGCTACACCTTC	CAWSVGAGYTF
TRBV19	-	TRBJ2-2	once	TGTGCCAGTAGAGAGGGAGCCTTCGGAGCGAACACCGGGGAGCTGTTTTTT	CASREGAFGANTGELFF
TRBV27	TRBD1	TRBJ1-4	once	TGTGCCAGCAGTGCGGACAGGGCTGAAAAACTGTTTTTT	CASSADRAEKLFF
TRBV11-3	TRBD2	TRBJ2-1	-	TGTGCCAGCAGCATGGTCCCGGGACTAGCGGCCTACAATGAGCAGTTCTTC	CASSMVPGLAAYNEQFF
TRBV27	TRBD1	TRBJ1-5	-	TGTGCCAGCAAACCGTTCGGGACAGGGGATCAGCCCCAGCATTTT	CASKPFGTGDQPQHF
TRBV10-3	-	TRBJ2-1	-	TGTGCCATCAGACAGGGTTCGGGGTTGGGAGAGCAGTTCTTC	CAIRQGSGLGEQFF
TRBV10-3	-	TRBJ2-2	few	TGTGCCATCAGTCCCCAGGGGTCGGTCACCGGGGAGCTGTTTTTT	CAISPQGSVTGELFF
TRBV29-1	-	TRBJ1-2	-	TGCAGCGTTGAACTCTTGGCCTATGGCTACACCTTC	CSVELLAYGYTF
TRBV5-6	-	TRBJ1-1	-	TGTGCCAGCAGCTTGGATGGGAGGTATGGCACTGAAGCTTTCTTT	CASSLDGRYGTEAFF
TRBV19	-	TRBJ1-5	once	TGTGCCAGTAGTCCTAACGGGGGGAGCAATCAGCCCCAGCATTTT	CASSPNGGSNQPQHF
TRBV4-3	TRBD2	TRBJ2-3	-	TGCGCCAGCAGCCAAGTGACTAGCGGGAGGGCAGATACGCAGTATTTT	CASSQVTSGRADTQYF
TRBV5-1	-	TRBJ2-5	-	TGCGCCAGCAGTTTAACACACCAAGAGACCCAGTACTTC	CASSLTHQETQYF
TRBV6-6	-	TRBJ2-5	-	TGTGCCAGCAGTTCCCACGGGACACCTCAAGAGACCCAGTACTTC	CASSSHGTPQETQYF
TRBV19	-	TRBJ1-5	-	TGTGCCAGTAGCTTGACAGAAATTAGCAATCAGCCCCAGCATTTT	CASSLTEISNQPQHF
TRBV30	-	TRBJ2-1	-	TGTGCCTGGAGTGTTTACTCCTACAATGAGCAGTTCTTC	CAWSVYSYNEQFF
TRBV5-1	TRBD1	TRBJ2-7	-	TGCGCCAGCAGCTTGGGGGACCGGGACAGTGGCGCGAGGACCTACGAGCAGTACTTC	CASSLGDRDSGARTYEQYF
TRBV5-1	TRBD2	TRBJ2-1	-	TGCGCCAGCAGACTAGCGGGAGAAGGTAATGAGCAGTTCTTC	CASRLAGEGNEQFF
TRBV27	-	TRBJ2-3	-	TGTGCCAGCAGCTCTCCATCCCTCGGACACTCATCGCAGTATTTT	CASSSPSLGHSSQYF
TRBV4-1	TRBD1	TRBJ1-4	-	TGCGCCAGCAGCCAATTCCCGGGACAGGGGTGGAACGAAAAACTGTTTTTT	CASSQFPGQGWNEKLFF
TRBV15	TRBD2	TRBJ2-1	-	TGTGCCACCAGCAGTAGCGGGAGCTACAATGAGCAGTTCTTC	CATSSSGSYNEQFF
TRBV7-2	-	TRBJ2-7	-	TGTGCCAGCAGCTTGGTTGGTAGGGGGGGCTTGAACAACGAGCAGTACTTC	CASSLVGRGGLNNEQYF
TRBV5-4	-	TRBJ2-7	-	TGTGCCAGCAGCTTGGTCGGACACACCTACGAGCAGTACTTC	CASSLVGHTYEQYF
TRBV7-8	-	TRBJ2-5	-	TGTGCCAGCAGCTTAGCGGGGCGGGGAATTGTCCGGGGGACCCAGTACTTC	CASSLAGRGIVRGTQYF
TRBV7-6	-	TRBJ2-7	-	TGTGCCAGCAGCTTTAGGACGGGAGTTAACGAGCAGTACTTC	CASSFRTGVNEQYF
TRBV4-3	-	TRBJ2-7	-	TGCGCCAGCAGCCAAGGAGGAGGGCATAGCGACGAGCAGTACTTC	CASSQGGGHSDEQYF
TRBV6-1	TRBD2	TRBJ2-7	-	TGTGCCAGCAGTGAAGTGGGACTAGCTCCCGAGCAGTACTTC	CASSEVGLAPEQYF